This entry features one T cell receptor beta chain sequence. No cognate antigen has been identified for it. Base quality data are lacking; no much larger clone is found one base away. This specimen belongs to a study of shared clonotypes between healthy human individuals (dated by TCRdb to 2020 to 2022). The study in broad terms: The cohort included three men and two women between 18 and 49 years of age. The study deeply sequenced blood TCR repertoires of about five healthy adults to estimate repertoire size and the extent of clonotype sharing between individuals. Libraries were prepared and TCR repertoires were sequenced by different laboratories using diverse techniques, in order to increase sequencing depth and limit assay-specific biases. Per donor, leukapheresis produced somewhere between about 0.9 and 9.5 billion PBMCs. Broad study findings and their caveats: Pairwise subsampling indicated that sequencing depth was expected to affect the degree of clonotype sharing among donors. Only blood was sampled, and tissue TCR repertoires likely differ from those in blood. The small number of donors limited the genetic and exposure-history diversity represented.

Using the deep immunoSEQ assay, multiplex PCR amplified TCR CDR3 regions from genomic DNA. Extracted genomic DNA from each cell subset was distributed evenly across all wells of several immunoSEQ 96-well plates, and each plate was treated as a replicate. For unsorted PBMC, around 330 ng genomic DNA, equal to roughly 32,000 T cell genomes, was loaded into each replicate PCR. Unsorted PBMC genomic DNA was sequenced across ten immunoSEQ deep assay plates. Purified libraries were measured with a Qubit 3.0 fluorometer, size-checked on a Bioanalyzer 2100, and measured again with the KAPA Library Quantification kit. Every immunoSEQ 96-well plate was sequenced on a dedicated single-read 150-cycle Illumina NextSeq 550 flow cell. Concerning the study's data processing: Because only junctional sequences without quality scores were contained in the immunoSEQ output, filtering matching that applied to full-length reads could not be performed. To assign V/J genes and CDR3, sequences were annotated against IMGT germline references using PyIR, a Python wrapper for IgBLAST v1.9. Reads were removed for weak V/J assignments (E-value above 1e-6), missing CDR3, stop codons, out-of-frame junctions, or ambiguous translated residues. V3J clonotypes were defined as sequences sharing the same inferred V gene, J gene, and CDR3 amino acid sequence. To compute the percentage overlap between repertoires, the number of shared unique clonotypes was divided by the size of the smaller repertoire. Three approaches were used to assess repertoire richness: RTK rarefaction, the Chao1 estimator, and Recon v2.1 estimates of unobserved clonotypes. TCRdb took this table from immuneACCESS and kept in-frame rearrangements with V and J called. Such tables lack part of the clones; where checked against another copy, unresolved V genes explain under half of the gap, and the rest is unexplained. Clone size and the V and J calls come from that table; the DNA yielded D and trimming. Within this sample are under 600,000 clones, with roughly 79% of them counted one time only. Around 11% of the sample comes from the top ten.

Relative to germline, V is 0 bases shorter and J is 6 bases shorter, with 6 bases between their ends. The CDR1 and CDR2 encoded by the germline V gene (reference sequence) are SEHNR and FQNEAQ. The CDR3 measures 13 amino acids from cysteine to phenylalanine. The kept DNA is CDR3 alone, 39 bases in frame from the first base. Donors were healthy HIV-negative adults with no recently reported acute infections or vaccinations. Only Caucasian adults living in Nashville, Tennessee, USA were represented among the donors. In the unsorted samples, tens of millions of PBMCs were counted, and genomic DNA was extracted using the QIAamp DNA Blood Mini kit. Blood was collected by leukapheresis, and PBMCs were isolated by Ficoll-Histopaque density gradient centrifugation and then cryopreserved in liquid nitrogen vapor phase.

This TCR came from a woman between 40 and 50 years old in good health. Some clones in this sample may be carry-over from other donors' samples. The V and J segments used are TRBV7-9 and TRBJ1-5; no D segment can be confidently identified. Sequences were obtained from PBMCs. The CDR3 has the sequence CASSLAGFQPQHF. The DNA reads as follows: TGTGCCAGCAGCTTAGCGGGGTTTCAGCCCCAGCATTTT.